The T cell receptor (beta chain) under discussion was sequenced for a study of shared clonotypes between healthy human individuals. In the study overall: Donors consisted of two women and three men between 18 and 49. Each donor contributed plates that comprised three CD4 naive, three CD4 memory, two CD8 naive and one CD8 memory.

This clone has a handful of counts. The run depth of the assay was deep. The table came from immunoSEQ multiplex PCR; TCRdb's copy has only in-frame clones and leaves some out. The profile shows hundreds of thousands of clones, about 74% of them singletons. Sequencing used memory CD4+ T cells sorted from blood. The subset denotes: CD45RA-negative fraction. The receptor was derived from a woman between 25 and 40 years old in good health.

This chain's CDR3 is CASSLDSRTSQAFF. The DNA of the CDR3 is TGTGCCAGCAGCTTAGATTCGAGGACATCTCAAGCTTTCTTT. The chain has TRBV11-2 and TRBJ1-1, with a weak D call TRBD1 (5 bases). Trimming took 0 bases from V and 9 from J, leaving 14 bases between them. The CDR3 loop spans 14 amino acids. Germline-derived CDR1 and CDR2 are SGHAT and FQNNGV.